These 10 T cell receptor beta chains share one sample of origin, sequenced in a study of cytomegalovirus exposure and HLA in healthy donors. With 60 Vbeta and 13 Jbeta primers, the PCR was carried out. The protocol was immunoSEQ multiplex PCR, while the TCRdb copy is restricted to in-frame clones and leaves out a portion. In the table there are approximately 220,000 clones, approximately 78% of which are singletons. The sample taken for sequencing was PBMCs. Source of these receptors: a man aged 25 to 40 in good health and CMV-seronegative.

The V call is TRBV18, the J call TRBJ2-1; 8 nucleotides agree with TRBD2. The CDR3 extends over 19 amino acids. Germline trimming cut 2 bases from V and 0 bases from J; bases unmatched to any gene: 12. Germline V gene data show CDR1 as KGHSH and CDR2 as LQKENI. The CDR3: CASSPIPAGVLSSYNEQFF. In DNA, the CDR3 is TGTGCCAGCTCACCAATCCCAGCGGGGGTTCTTTCCTCCTACAATGAGCAGTTCTTC.

CDR3 in DNA: TGCGCCAGCAGCTTCCGGGACAGGGGTTACGAGCAGTACTTC. It codes for CASSFRDRGYEQYF. The chain carries TRBV5-1 and TRBJ2-7, with 10 bases fitting TRBD1. Germline V gives CDR1 SGHRS, CDR2 YFSETQ. J gave up 4 bases and V 2 bases, and 3 bases lay outside the gene matches. This CDR3 has 14 residues.

This chain's CDR3 is CASSLDWSYSPLHF. The CDR3 region has the DNA TGTGCCAGTAGCCTCGACTGGTCCTATTCACCCCTCCACTTT. This chain connects TRBV19 to TRBJ1-6; D is uncertain. V was pared by 6 bases and J by 8 bases, with 14 bases between. This CDR3 comprises 14 residues. Per the germline V gene, CDR1 is LNHDA and CDR2 is SQIVND (reference sequence).

The rearrangement links TRBV7-2 to TRBJ1-3; TRBD1 matches at 7 bases. Trimming took 4 bases from V and 2 from J; bases not matched to a gene: 2. This CDR3 contains 14 residues. CDR1 and CDR2 (germline): SGHTA, FQGNSA. The CDR3, as DNA: TGTGCCAGCAGCTCACAGGGGACTGGAAACACCATATATTTT. It encodes CASSSQGTGNTIYF.

The chain employs TRBV28 and TRBJ2-7; 11 positions match TRBD1. The CDR3 has 15 residues. V shed 8 bases, J shed 6 bases, and the junction held 12 bases outside the gene matches. CDR1 MDHEN and CDR2 SYDVKM come from the germline V gene. CDR3 sequence: CASANPGTGGGEQYF. For the CDR3, the DNA is TGTGCCAGCGCAAACCCCGGGACAGGGGGAGGCGAGCAGTACTTC.

The DNA of the CDR3 is TGTGCCAGCAGCTTTCCGTTAACTAATGAAAAACTGTTTTTT. It translates to CASSFPLTNEKLFF. This chain uses TRBV7-9 with TRBJ1-4, with D uncertain. Trimming removed 3 bases at V and 1 base at J, with 6 bases between. CDR3 size: 14 residues. Germline values: CDR1 SEHNR, CDR2 FQNEAQ (reference sequence). Full variable domain (rest looked up from reference TRBV7-9 and TRBJ1-4): DTGVSQNPRHKITKRGQNVTFRCDPISEHNRLYWYRQTLGQGPEFLTYFQNEAQLEKSRLLSDRFSAERPKGSFSTLEIQRTEQGDSAMYLCASSFPLTNEKLFFGSGTQLSVL.

The chain is built from TRBV9 and TRBJ1-1; D gene unclear. The CDR3 has 14 residues. V was trimmed by 2 bases and J by 1 base, leaving 9 bases between them. In germline, CDR1 is SGDLS, CDR2 YYNGEE. CDR3 DNA sequence: TGTGCCAGCAGCGTCGATAGTGGGAACACTGAAGCTTTCTTT. Its translation is CASSVDSGNTEAFF.

The chain uses TRBV27 and TRBJ2-1, with 8 positions matching TRBD2. After removal of 4 bases from V and 6 bases from J, the junction contained 14 bases not matched to a gene. The CDR3 spans 17 residues. Per germline, CDR1 MNHEY and CDR2 SMNVEV (reference sequence). CDR3 region: CASSSWTSSSRGNEQFF. DNA for the CDR3: TGTGCCAGCAGTTCCTGGACTAGCAGTTCTAGGGGCAATGAGCAGTTCTTC.

The gene calls are TRBV21-1 and TRBJ2-5; the tabulated D call, TRBD1, remains unverified against the DNA. TRBV21-1 is marked as a pseudogene. This CDR3 contains 15 residues. Here the CDR3 reads CASSKLGQAGETQYF. DNA for the CDR3: TGTGCCAGCAGCAAATTAGGTCAGGCCGGCGAGACCCAGTACTTC.

V is TRBV7-2 and J is TRBJ1-1; 11 nucleotides align to TRBD1. The junction had 11 bases not matched to a gene; V was cut back by 5 bases and J by 9 bases. The CDR3 covers 15 residues. Germline CDR1 SGHTA, CDR2 FQGNSA. The chain's CDR3 is CASSPPGQGVFQAFF. CDR3 coding DNA: TGTGCCAGCAGCCCCCCGGGACAGGGGGTGTTCCAAGCTTTCTTT.